The source of this TCR beta chain is a study of blood T cell repertoires in COVID-19. Study in general: Italy, Spain and the United States were the sources of the convalescent and acute COVID-19 samples. T cells, B-cell-depleted T cells, or PBMCs supplied cDNA or gDNA.

The germline V gene has CDR1 MDHEN and CDR2 SYDVKM. This CDR3 comprises 17 residues. Trimming removed 5 bases from V and 1 base from J, with 18 bases in between. Per the study methods: Estimates of nucleated cell counts were drawn from the amplification of reference gene primers. Sequencing used immunoSEQ multiplex PCR; TCRdb keeps in-frame clones, though not all of them. Clone size and the V and J calls come from that table; the DNA yielded D and trimming. In the table there are 150,000 to 160,000 clones, roughly 80% of which are singletons. The origin of this receptor is a man aged 55 to 69 with acute or convalescent COVID-19. The specimen sequenced was peripheral blood. V and J are TRBV28 and TRBJ2-1, with a tentative D call TRBD2 (7 bases). The chain's CDR3 is CASSREGAGTSYNEQFF. CDR3 coding DNA: TGTGCCAGCAGTAGGGAAGGAGCGGGGACATCCTACAATGAGCAGTTCTTC.